The rows below give T cell receptor beta chains drawn from one sample of a study of blood T cell repertoires in COVID-19. Sequencing used immunoSEQ multiplex PCR; TCRdb keeps in-frame clones, though not all of them. The repertoire has about 100,000 clones, roughly 82% of them found once; the top ten carry about 5%. The source material was peripheral blood. These receptors all come from a man aged 55-75 years with acute or convalescent COVID-19. The CDR3 runs from the conserved cysteine through the conserved F or W. Fields, in order: D gene, J gene, clone size, V gene, CDR3 protein, CDR3 DNA. D genes are given only for firm matches. Some rows mark clone size as missing; the rest say once, few, many or name a class of expanded clone.

>TRBD2|TRBJ2-2|NA|TRBV11-3
CASSPGLAGAGGELFF
TGTGCCAGCAGCCCAGGACTAGCGGGAGCTGGCGGGGAGCTGTTTTTT
>TRBD1|TRBJ1-1|NA|TRBV18
CASSRGQGPGAEAFF
TGTGCCAGCTCACGGGGACAGGGGCCAGGCGCTGAAGCTTTCTTT
>NA|TRBJ1-5|NA|TRBV19
CASSPRQTASNQPQHF
TGTGCCAGTAGTCCCCGACAGACCGCTAGCAATCAGCCCCAGCATTTT
>NA|TRBJ2-7|NA|TRBV21-1
CASSVPSYEQYF
TGTGCCAGCAGCGTTCCGAGCTACGAGCAGTACTTC
>NA|TRBJ1-1|few|TRBV27
CASSLSRGAYTEAFF
TGTGCCAGCAGTTTATCTCGGGGGGCTTACACTGAAGCTTTCTTT
>NA|TRBJ1-1|once|TRBV10-3
CAIRQGYTEAFF
TGTGCCATCAGACAGGGATACACTGAAGCTTTCTTT
>NA|TRBJ2-1|NA|TRBV19
CASSIGGDYNEQFF
TGTGCCAGTAGTATAGGGGGGGACTACAATGAGCAGTTCTTC
>TRBD1|TRBJ2-2|NA|TRBV28
CASSFRTGDTGELFF
TGTGCCAGCAGTTTCCGGACAGGGGACACCGGGGAGCTGTTTTTT
>NA|TRBJ1-2|NA|TRBV19
CASRSRDNYGYTF
TGTGCCAGTAGATCGAGGGATAACTATGGCTACACCTTC
>NA|TRBJ1-4|NA|TRBV30
CAWSVQGTEKLFF
TGTGCCTGGAGTGTACAGGGAACTGAAAAACTGTTTTTT